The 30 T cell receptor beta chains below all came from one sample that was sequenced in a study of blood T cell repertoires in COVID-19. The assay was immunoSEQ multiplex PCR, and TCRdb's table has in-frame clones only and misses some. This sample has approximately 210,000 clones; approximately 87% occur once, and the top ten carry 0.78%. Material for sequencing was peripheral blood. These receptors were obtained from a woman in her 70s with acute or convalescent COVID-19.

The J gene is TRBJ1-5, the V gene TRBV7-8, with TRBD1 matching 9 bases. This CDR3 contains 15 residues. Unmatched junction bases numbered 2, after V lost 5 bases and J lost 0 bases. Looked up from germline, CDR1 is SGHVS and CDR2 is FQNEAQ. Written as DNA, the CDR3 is TGTGCCAGCAGCCGGGACAGGGCTAGCAATCAGCCCCAGCATTTT. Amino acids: CASSRDRASNQPQHF.

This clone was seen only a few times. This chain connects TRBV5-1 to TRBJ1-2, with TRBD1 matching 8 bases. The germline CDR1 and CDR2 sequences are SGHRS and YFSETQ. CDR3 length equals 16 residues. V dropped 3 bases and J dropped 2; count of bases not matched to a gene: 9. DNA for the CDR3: TGCGCCAGCAGCTCATTACCGGGACAGGAGAACTATGGCTACACCTTC. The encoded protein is CASSSLPGQENYGYTF.

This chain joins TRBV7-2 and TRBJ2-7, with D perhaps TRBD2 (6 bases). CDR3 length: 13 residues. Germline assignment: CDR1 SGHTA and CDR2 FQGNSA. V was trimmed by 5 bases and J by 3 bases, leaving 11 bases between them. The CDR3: CASSLSGDYEQYF. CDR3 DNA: TGTGCCAGCAGCCTTAGCGGAGACTACGAGCAGTACTTC.

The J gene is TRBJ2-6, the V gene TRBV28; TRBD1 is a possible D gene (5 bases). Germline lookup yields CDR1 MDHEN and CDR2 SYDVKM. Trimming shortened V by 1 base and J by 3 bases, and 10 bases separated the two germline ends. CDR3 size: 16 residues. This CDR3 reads CASSLSGSSGANVLTF. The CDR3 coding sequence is TGTGCCAGCAGTTTATCAGGGTCTAGTGGGGCCAACGTCCTGACTTTC.

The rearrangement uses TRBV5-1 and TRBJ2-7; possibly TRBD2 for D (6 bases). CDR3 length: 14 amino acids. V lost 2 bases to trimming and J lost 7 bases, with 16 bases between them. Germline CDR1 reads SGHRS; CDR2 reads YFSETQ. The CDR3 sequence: CASSLNGGEIEQYF. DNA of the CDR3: TGCGCCAGCAGCTTAAACGGGGGAGAGATAGAGCAGTACTTC. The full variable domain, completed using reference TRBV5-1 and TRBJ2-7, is KAGVTQTPRYLIKTRGQQVTLSCSPISGHRSVSWYQQTPGQGLQFLFEYFSETQRNKGNFPGRFSGRQFSNSRSEMNVSTLELGDSALYLCASSLNGGEIEQYFGPGTRLTVT.

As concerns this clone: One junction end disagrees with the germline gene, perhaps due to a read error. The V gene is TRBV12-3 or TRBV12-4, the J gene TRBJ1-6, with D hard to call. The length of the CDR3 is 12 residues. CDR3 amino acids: CASSFTLERIRF. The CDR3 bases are TGTGCCAGCAGTTTCACCCTTGAGAGAATTCGCTTT.

In DNA, the CDR3 is TGTGCCAGCAGTTACAGGGGGCTCGGGGCCAACGTCCTGACTTTC. Protein: CASSYRGLGANVLTF. The J gene is TRBJ2-6, the V gene TRBV6-5; 7 positions match TRBD1. The CDR3 loop spans 15 amino acids. The junction had 2 bases not matched to a gene; V was cut back by 2 bases and J by 4 bases. Germline CDR1 and CDR2: MNHEY and SVGAGI.

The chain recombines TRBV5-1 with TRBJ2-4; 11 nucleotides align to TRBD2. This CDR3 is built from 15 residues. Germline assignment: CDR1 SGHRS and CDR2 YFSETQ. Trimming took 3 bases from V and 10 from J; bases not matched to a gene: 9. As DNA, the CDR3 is TGCGCCAGCAGCTGGGGGGCGACTAGCGGGGAGATTCAGTACTTC. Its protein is CASSWGATSGEIQYF.

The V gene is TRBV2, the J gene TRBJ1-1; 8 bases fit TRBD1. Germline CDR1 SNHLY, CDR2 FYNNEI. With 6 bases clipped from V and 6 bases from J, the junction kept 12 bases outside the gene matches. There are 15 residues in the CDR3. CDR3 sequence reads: CASRAQQGERAEAFF. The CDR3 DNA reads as TGTGCCAGCAGGGCACAACAGGGGGAAAGGGCTGAAGCTTTCTTT.

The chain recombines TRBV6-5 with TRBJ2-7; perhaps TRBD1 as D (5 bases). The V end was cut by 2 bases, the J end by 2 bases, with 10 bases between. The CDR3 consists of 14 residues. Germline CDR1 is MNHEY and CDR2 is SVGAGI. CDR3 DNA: TGTGCCAGCAGTTACGAAGGACATCCCTACGAGCAGTACTTC. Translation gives CASSYEGHPYEQYF.

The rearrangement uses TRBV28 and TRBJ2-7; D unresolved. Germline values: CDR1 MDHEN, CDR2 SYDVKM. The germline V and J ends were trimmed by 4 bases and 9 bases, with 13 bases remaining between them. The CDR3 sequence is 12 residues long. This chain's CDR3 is CASSSAPVGQYF. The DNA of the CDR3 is TGTGCCAGCAGTTCCGCCCCTGTCGGGCAGTACTTC.

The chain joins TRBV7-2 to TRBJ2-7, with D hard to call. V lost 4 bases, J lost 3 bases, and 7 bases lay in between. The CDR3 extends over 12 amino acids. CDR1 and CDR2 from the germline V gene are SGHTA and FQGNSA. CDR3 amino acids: CASSSSGYEQYF. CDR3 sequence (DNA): TGTGCCAGCAGCTCATCCGGCTACGAGCAGTACTTC.

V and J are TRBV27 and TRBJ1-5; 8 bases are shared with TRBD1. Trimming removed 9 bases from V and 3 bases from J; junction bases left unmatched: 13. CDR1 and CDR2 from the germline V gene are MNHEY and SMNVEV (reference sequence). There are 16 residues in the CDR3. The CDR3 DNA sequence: TGTGCCAGTAAACCGACGGGACAGGTGATCAATCAGCCCCAGCATTTT. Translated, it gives CASKPTGQVINQPQHF.

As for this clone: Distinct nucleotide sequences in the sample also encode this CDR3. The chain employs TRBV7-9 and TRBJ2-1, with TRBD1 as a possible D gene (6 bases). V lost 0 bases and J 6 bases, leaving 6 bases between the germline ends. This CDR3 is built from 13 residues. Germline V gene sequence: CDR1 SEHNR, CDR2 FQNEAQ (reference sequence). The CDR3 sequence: CASSLAGGNEQFF. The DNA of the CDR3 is TGTGCCAGCAGCTTAGCAGGGGGCAATGAGCAGTTCTTC.

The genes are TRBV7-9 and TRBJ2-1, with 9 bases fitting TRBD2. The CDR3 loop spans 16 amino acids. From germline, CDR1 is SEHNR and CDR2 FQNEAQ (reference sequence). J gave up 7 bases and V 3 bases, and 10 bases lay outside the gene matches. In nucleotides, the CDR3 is TGTGCCAGCAGCTTTTTTTCTCTAGCGGGGTTTAATGAGCAGTTCTTC. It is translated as CASSFFSLAGFNEQFF. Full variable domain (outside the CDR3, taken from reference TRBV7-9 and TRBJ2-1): DTGVSQNPRHKITKRGQNVTFRCDPISEHNRLYWYRQTLGQGPEFLTYFQNEAQLEKSRLLSDRFSAERPKGSFSTLEIQRTEQGDSAMYLCASSFFSLAGFNEQFFGPGTRLTVL.

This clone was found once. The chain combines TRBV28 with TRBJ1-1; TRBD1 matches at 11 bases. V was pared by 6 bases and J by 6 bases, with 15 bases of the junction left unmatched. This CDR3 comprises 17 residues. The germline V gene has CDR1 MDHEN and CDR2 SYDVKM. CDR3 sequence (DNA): TGTGCCAGCAGCCCCTCCGGGTGGACAGGGGGCGAGGCTGAAGCTTTCTTT. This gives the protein CASSPSGWTGGEAEAFF.

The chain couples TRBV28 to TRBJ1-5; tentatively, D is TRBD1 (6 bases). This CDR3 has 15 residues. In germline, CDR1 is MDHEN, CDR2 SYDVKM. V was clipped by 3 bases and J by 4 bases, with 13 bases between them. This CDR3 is CASSFDRRLNQPQHF. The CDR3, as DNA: TGTGCCAGCAGTTTTGACAGGAGACTTAATCAGCCCCAGCATTTT.

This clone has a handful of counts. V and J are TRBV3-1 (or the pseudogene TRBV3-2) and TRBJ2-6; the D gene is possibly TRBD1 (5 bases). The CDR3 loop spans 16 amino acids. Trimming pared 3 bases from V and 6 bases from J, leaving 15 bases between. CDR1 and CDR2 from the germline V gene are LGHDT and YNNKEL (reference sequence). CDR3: CASSHLQGIVANVLTF. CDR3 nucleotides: TGTGCCAGCAGCCACCTCCAGGGAATTGTGGCCAACGTCCTGACTTTC.

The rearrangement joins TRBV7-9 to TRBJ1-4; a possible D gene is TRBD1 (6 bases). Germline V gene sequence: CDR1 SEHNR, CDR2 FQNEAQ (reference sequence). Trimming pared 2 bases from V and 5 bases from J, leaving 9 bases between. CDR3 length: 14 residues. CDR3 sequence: CASSLSQGNEKLFF. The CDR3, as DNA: TGTGCCAGCAGCTTATCACAGGGCAATGAAAAACTGTTTTTT.

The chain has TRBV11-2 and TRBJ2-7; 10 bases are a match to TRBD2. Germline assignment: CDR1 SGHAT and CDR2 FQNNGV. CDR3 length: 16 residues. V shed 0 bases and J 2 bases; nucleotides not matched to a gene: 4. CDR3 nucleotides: TGTGCCAGCAGCTTAGAAAGCGGGGGGGCAACCTACGAGCAGTACTTC. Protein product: CASSLESGGATYEQYF.

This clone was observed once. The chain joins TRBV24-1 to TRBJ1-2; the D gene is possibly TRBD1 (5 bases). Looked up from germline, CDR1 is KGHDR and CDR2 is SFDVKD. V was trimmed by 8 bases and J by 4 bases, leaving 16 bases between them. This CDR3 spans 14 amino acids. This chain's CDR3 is CATTPGGLAYGYTF. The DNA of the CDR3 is TGTGCCACCACCCCGGGGGGACTGGCCTATGGCTACACCTTC.

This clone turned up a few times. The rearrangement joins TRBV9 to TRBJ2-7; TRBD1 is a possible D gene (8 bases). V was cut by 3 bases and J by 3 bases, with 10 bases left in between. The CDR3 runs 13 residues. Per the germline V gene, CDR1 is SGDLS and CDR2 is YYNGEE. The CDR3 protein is CASSDRGGYEQYF. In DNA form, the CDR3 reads TGTGCCAGCAGCGACAGGGGGGGCTACGAGCAGTACTTC.

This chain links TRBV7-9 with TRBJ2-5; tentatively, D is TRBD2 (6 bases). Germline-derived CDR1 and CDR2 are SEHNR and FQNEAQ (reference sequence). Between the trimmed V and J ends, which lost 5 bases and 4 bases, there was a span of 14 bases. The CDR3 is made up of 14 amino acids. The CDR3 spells CASSPGGSGETQYF. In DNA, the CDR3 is TGTGCCAGCAGCCCCGGGGGTAGCGGAGAGACCCAGTACTTC.

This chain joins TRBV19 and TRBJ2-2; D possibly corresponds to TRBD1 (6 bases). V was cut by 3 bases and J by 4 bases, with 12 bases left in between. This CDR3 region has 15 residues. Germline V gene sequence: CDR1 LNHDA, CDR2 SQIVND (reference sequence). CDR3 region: CASSIDRWATGELFF. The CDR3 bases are TGTGCCAGTAGTATCGACAGGTGGGCCACCGGGGAGCTGTTTTTT.

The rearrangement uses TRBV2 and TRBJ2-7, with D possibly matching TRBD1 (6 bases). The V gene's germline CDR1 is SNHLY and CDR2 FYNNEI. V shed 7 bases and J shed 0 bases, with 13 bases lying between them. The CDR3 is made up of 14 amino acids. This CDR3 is CASKAGDVSYEQYF. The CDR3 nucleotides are TGTGCCAGCAAGGCAGGGGACGTCTCCTACGAGCAGTACTTC.

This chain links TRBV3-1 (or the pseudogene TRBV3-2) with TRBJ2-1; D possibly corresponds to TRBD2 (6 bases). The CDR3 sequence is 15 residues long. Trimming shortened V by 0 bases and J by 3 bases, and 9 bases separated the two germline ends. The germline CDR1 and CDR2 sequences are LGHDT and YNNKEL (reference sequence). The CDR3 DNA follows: TGTGCCAGCAGCCAAGATCGGGGGAGCTACAATGAGCAGTTCTTC. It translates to CASSQDRGSYNEQFF.

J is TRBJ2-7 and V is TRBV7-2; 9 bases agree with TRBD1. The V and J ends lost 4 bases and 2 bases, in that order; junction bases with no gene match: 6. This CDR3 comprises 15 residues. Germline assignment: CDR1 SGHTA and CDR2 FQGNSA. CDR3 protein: CASSSGQGLTYEQYF. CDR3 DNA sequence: TGTGCCAGCAGCTCGGGACAGGGTCTAACCTACGAGCAGTACTTC.

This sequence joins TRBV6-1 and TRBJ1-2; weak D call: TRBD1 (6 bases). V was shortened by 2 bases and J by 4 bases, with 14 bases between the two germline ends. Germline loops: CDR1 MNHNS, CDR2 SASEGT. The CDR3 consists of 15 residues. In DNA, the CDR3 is TGTGCCAGCAGTGAAACAACAGGGAGGGTCTATGGCTACACCTTC. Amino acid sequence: CASSETTGRVYGYTF.

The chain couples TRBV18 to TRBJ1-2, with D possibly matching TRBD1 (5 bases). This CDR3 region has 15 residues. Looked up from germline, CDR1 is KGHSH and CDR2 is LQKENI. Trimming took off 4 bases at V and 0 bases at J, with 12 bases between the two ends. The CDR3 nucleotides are TGTGCCAGCTCACAAAGCCAGGGTTCTAACTATGGCTACACCTTC. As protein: CASSQSQGSNYGYTF.

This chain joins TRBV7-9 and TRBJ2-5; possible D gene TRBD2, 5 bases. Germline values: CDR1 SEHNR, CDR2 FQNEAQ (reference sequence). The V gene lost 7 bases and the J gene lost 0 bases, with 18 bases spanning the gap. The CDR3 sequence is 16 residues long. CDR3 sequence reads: CASTSLSGLYQETQYF. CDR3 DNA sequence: TGTGCCAGCACCTCCCTGAGCGGACTGTACCAAGAGACCCAGTACTTC.